These 22 T cell receptor beta chains originate from one sample sequenced in a study of tumor-infiltrating lymphocytes in localized non-small cell lung cancer. Profiled with immunoSEQ multiplex PCR; TCRdb holds only in-frame clones, not every one. The sample has thousands of clones, over 70% seen once; the top ten hold 5.7%. Source material: uninvolved lung tissue not adjacent to the tumor. The receptors shown here come from a human donor with non-small cell lung cancer.

This chain links TRBV5-4 with TRBJ1-1; possible D gene TRBD1, 5 bases. This CDR3 is 12 amino acids long. Germline loops: CDR1 SGHNT, CDR2 YYREEE (reference sequence). V lost 4 bases and J lost 6, with 10 bases in between. The CDR3 loop reads CASSPRDSEAFF. In DNA form, the CDR3 reads TGTGCCAGCAGCCCAAGGGACTCTGAAGCTTTCTTT.

This chain links TRBV28 with TRBJ2-5; the match to TRBD2 covers 8 bases. The CDR3 is 13 residues long. The V segment lost 6 bases and the J segment 10 bases; nucleotides outside the gene matches: 10. CDR1 and CDR2 from the germline V gene are MDHEN and SYDVKM. CDR3 protein: CASRAGLAGGQYF. CDR3 nucleotide sequence: TGTGCCAGCAGGGCAGGACTAGCCGGGGGCCAGTACTTC.

The J gene is TRBJ1-2, the V gene TRBV30; no clear D gene. The CDR3 consists of 16 residues. Germline CDR1 and CDR2: GTSNPN and SVGIG (reference sequence). V lost 3 bases and J 0 bases, leaving 17 bases between the germline ends. In nucleotides, the CDR3 is TGTGCCTGGAGGCCGCTCTTAGGGCGCTCTAACTATGGCTACACCTTC. Protein sequence: CAWRPLLGRSNYGYTF. Together with reference TRBV30 and TRBJ1-2, the CDR3 gives the full variable domain: SQTIHQWPATLVQPVGSPLSLECTVEGTSNPNLYWYRQAAGRGLQLLFYSVGIGQISSEVPQNLSASRPQDRQFILSSKKLLLSDSGFYLCAWRPLLGRSNYGYTFGSGTRLTVV.

This chain connects TRBV2 to TRBJ2-3, with 8 bases matching TRBD1. The CDR3 loop spans 16 amino acids. The germline CDR1 and CDR2 sequences are SNHLY and FYNNEI. The J segment lost 0 bases and the V segment lost 5 bases, leaving 7 bases of the junction unmatched. The CDR3 sequence is CASSNSRGLSTDTQYF. The DNA for the CDR3 is TGTGCCAGCAGTAACTCCAGGGGGCTCAGCACAGATACGCAGTATTTT.

The chain uses TRBV7-9 and TRBJ2-3; 9 nucleotides align to TRBD1. CDR1 SEHNR and CDR2 FQNEAQ come from the germline V gene (reference sequence). The CDR3 spans 15 residues. J lost 5 bases, V lost 5 bases, and 8 bases had no gene match. The CDR3 spells CASSVQGAHEDTQYF. CDR3 bases: TGTGCCAGCAGCGTACAGGGGGCGCATGAAGATACGCAGTATTTT.

This clone appeared once. This chain links TRBV10-3 with TRBJ2-1; 7 bases are a match to TRBD2. The germline CDR1 and CDR2 sequences are ENHRY and SYGVKD. J lost 9 bases, V lost 4 bases, and 6 bases had no gene match. The CDR3 is 13 residues long. The DNA of the CDR3 is TGTGCCATCAGTGTAAGCGGGAAAGCTGAGCAGTTCTTC. Translated: CAISVSGKAEQFF.

The V call is TRBV4-2, the J call TRBJ1-2, with unresolved D. V lost 0 bases, J lost 4 bases, and 12 bases lay in between. CDR3 length: 15 residues. Germline lookup yields CDR1 LGHNA and CDR2 YNFKEQ. The CDR3 sequence is CASSQERGDIYGYTF. The CDR3 DNA reads as TGTGCCAGCAGCCAAGAAAGAGGAGATATCTATGGCTACACCTTC.

V gene TRBV6-5 combines with J gene TRBJ2-1; 12 nucleotides agree with TRBD2. Germline V gene data show CDR1 as MNHEY and CDR2 as SVGAGI. The CDR3 contains 14 residues. V shed 7 bases, J shed 9 bases, and the junction held 7 bases outside the gene matches. CDR3 nucleotide sequence: TGTGCCAGCACCCGACTAGCGGGAGAGGGTGAGCAGTTCTTC. Protein sequence: CASTRLAGEGEQFF.

The rearrangement links TRBV10-3 to TRBJ1-2; 10 bases agree with TRBD1. Per the germline V gene, CDR1 is ENHRY and CDR2 is SYGVKD. CDR3 size: 14 residues. V was pared by 5 bases and J by 7 bases, with 7 bases of the junction left unmatched. The CDR3 sequence: CAISPGQGYGGYTF. The DNA for the CDR3 is TGTGCCATCAGTCCGGGACAGGGGTATGGTGGCTACACCTTC.

The table lists this clone with a few counts. J is TRBJ1-4 and V is TRBV7-9; 8 bases are shared with TRBD1. CDR1 and CDR2 from the germline V gene are SEHNR and FQNEAQ (reference sequence). The V and J ends lost 6 bases and 5 bases, in that order; junction bases with no gene match: 8. The CDR3 is 15 amino acids. The CDR3 loop is CASSYVTGENEKLFF. The CDR3, as DNA: TGTGCCAGCAGTTACGTGACAGGGGAAAATGAAAAACTGTTTTTT. The variable domain in full, completed from reference TRBV7-9 and TRBJ1-4, reads DTGVSQNPRHKITKRGQNVTFRCDPISEHNRLYWYRQTLGQGPEFLTYFQNEAQLEKSRLLSDRFSAERPKGSFSTLEIQRTEQGDSAMYLCASSYVTGENEKLFFGSGTQLSVL.

J is TRBJ2-7 and V is TRBV29-1, with a tentative D call TRBD1 (5 bases). The CDR3 consists of 15 residues. Deletions cut 0 bases from V and 1 base from J, with 13 bases between. Germline CDR1 reads SQVTM; CDR2 reads ANQGSEA. The CDR3 reads CSVEDSRGLSYEQYF. The CDR3 DNA reads TGCAGCGTTGAAGATTCAAGGGGCCTTTCCTACGAGCAGTACTTC.

V gene TRBV6-5 combines with J gene TRBJ1-5; perhaps TRBD1 as D (5 bases). The CDR3 has 15 residues. The V end lost 6 bases, the J end lost 0 bases, and 12 bases lay between the germline ends. Germline V gene data show CDR1 as MNHEY and CDR2 as SVGAGI. Here the CDR3 reads CASRRQGDSNQPQHF. CDR3 bases: TGTGCCAGCAGGAGGCAGGGAGATAGCAATCAGCCCCAGCATTTT.

This CDR3 reads CASRQRGGAMKDEQYF. The DNA for the CDR3 is TGTGCCAGCAGACAGAGGGGGGGAGCCATGAAAGATGAGCAGTACTTC. The chain joins TRBV13 to TRBJ2-7; tentatively, D is TRBD2 (7 bases). CDR1 and CDR2 (germline): PRHDT, FYEKMQ (reference sequence). V lost 6 bases and J lost 7, with 25 bases in between. There are 16 residues in the CDR3.

The rearrangement joins TRBV4-3 to TRBJ2-3; no clear D. The CDR3 is made up of 15 amino acids. Looked up from germline, CDR1 is LGHNA and CDR2 is YSLEER. V gave up 0 bases and J gave up 0 bases, with 7 bases separating them. CDR3 nucleotides: TGCGCCAGCAGCCAAGATCGGGTCAGCACAGATACGCAGTATTTT. The encoded protein is CASSQDRVSTDTQYF.

The chain couples TRBV7-2 to TRBJ1-2; weak D call: TRBD1 (5 bases). The germline V gene encodes CDR1 SGHTA and CDR2 FQGNSA. V lost 0 bases to trimming and J lost 5 bases, with 10 bases between them. CDR3 length equals 14 residues. The CDR3 is CASSLAQGPYGYTF. CDR3 nucleotide sequence: TGTGCCAGCAGCTTAGCCCAGGGTCCGTATGGCTACACCTTC.

The chain has TRBV30 and TRBJ2-6; D may be TRBD1 (6 bases). V was trimmed by 1 base and J by 6 bases, leaving 16 bases between them. CDR3 size: 16 residues. Germline CDR1 GTSNPN, CDR2 SVGIG (reference sequence). CDR3 region: CAWSASTGWEANVLTF. For the CDR3, the DNA is TGTGCCTGGAGTGCCTCGACAGGTTGGGAGGCCAACGTCCTGACTTTC.

The chain employs TRBV4-3 and TRBJ2-3; tentatively, D is TRBD2 (5 bases). V lost 0 bases to trimming and J lost 8 bases, with 18 bases between them. The CDR3 spans 16 residues. Germline lookup yields CDR1 LGHNA and CDR2 YSLEER. CDR3 in amino acids: CASSQDWRLRSGTQYF. The DNA for the CDR3 is TGCGCCAGCAGCCAAGATTGGAGGCTGCGTTCAGGTACGCAGTATTTT.

The CDR3 sequence is CATPYRENTGELFF. The CDR3 nucleotides read TGTGCCACCCCTTACAGGGAGAACACCGGGGAGCTGTTTTTT. This sequence joins TRBV7-9 and TRBJ2-2; D is perhaps TRBD1 (6 bases). Trimming pared 10 bases from V and 1 base from J, leaving 13 bases between. The CDR3 spans 14 residues. Looked up from germline, CDR1 is SEHNR and CDR2 is FQNEAQ (reference sequence).

The chain has TRBV5-1 and TRBJ2-1, with 9 positions matching TRBD2. This CDR3 has 15 residues. J lost 4 bases, V lost 0 bases, and 2 bases had no gene match. Per the germline V gene, CDR1 is SGHRS and CDR2 is YFSETQ. This chain's CDR3 is CASSLGLAAYNEQFF. Here the CDR3 DNA reads TGCGCCAGCAGCTTGGGACTAGCGGCTTACAATGAGCAGTTCTTC.

The genes are TRBV19 and TRBJ2-2; the match to TRBD1 covers 12 bases. Germline-derived CDR1 and CDR2 are LNHDA and SQIVND (reference sequence). The CDR3 runs 14 residues. V lost 10 bases to trimming and J lost 4 bases; unmatched junction nucleotides: 4. Written as DNA, the CDR3 is TGTGCCACCCGGGACAGGGGGCGCACCGGGGAGCTGTTTTTT. It translates to CATRDRGRTGELFF.

The V call is TRBV27, the J call TRBJ2-1, with 13 nucleotides matching TRBD2. With V trimmed by 6 bases and J by 8 bases, 4 bases remained unmatched. Germline loops: CDR1 MNHEY, CDR2 SMNVEV (reference sequence). The CDR3 sequence is 14 residues long. CDR3 DNA: TGTGCCAGCAGAGGACTAGCGGGAGTACATGAGCAGTTCTTC. This encodes CASRGLAGVHEQFF.

Concerning this clone: A read error may produce the germline difference seen at one junction end. J is TRBJ2-1 and V is TRBV5-5, with TRBD1 matching over 10 bases. The CDR3 runs to 18 residues. From germline, CDR1 is SGHKS and CDR2 YYEKEE (reference sequence). CDR3 bases: TGTGCCAGCAGTTTGGGTCCCGGCGGGACAGGGGAAGGCATTGAGCAGTTCTTC. The encoded protein is CASSLGPGGTGEGIEQFF.